A selection of T cell receptor beta chains follows, all from one sample in a study of technical replicates of blood from a handful of donors. Data came from immunoSEQ multiplex PCR; TCRdb stores just in-frame clones and leaves some out. The table includes about 68,000 clones, roughly 97% detected once. Sequencing used T cells isolated from PBMCs. These receptor sequences come from a human donor in good health. Each CDR3 is given with its conserved first and last residue. The D gene is left open where the match is weak. Rows give clone size only sometimes, using once, few, many, or a class for an expanded clone.

NA	NA	TRBV30	TRBJ2-3	CAWSVGSTDTQYF	TGTGCCTGGAGTGTCGGGAGCACAGATACGCAGTATTTT
NA	TRBD1	TRBV7-6	TRBJ2-5	CASSEQGMSQETQYF	TGTGCCAGCAGCGAACAGGGGATGAGCCAAGAGACCCAGTACTTC
NA	NA	TRBV28	TRBJ1-1	CASGLHVLGTEAFF	TGTGCCAGCGGACTCCATGTGTTAGGCACTGAAGCTTTCTTT
NA	NA	TRBV6-5	TRBJ1-1	CASSLGAGTEAFF	TGTGCCAGCAGTCTGGGGGCCGGCACTGAAGCTTTCTTT
NA	TRBD2	TRBV7-2	TRBJ2-7	CASSLSGGDLYEQYF	TGTGCCAGCAGCTTATCGGGAGGGGACCTCTACGAGCAGTACTTC
NA	NA	TRBV11-2	TRBJ2-7	CASSSRIYEQYF	TGTGCCAGCAGCTCGAGAATCTACGAGCAGTACTTC
few	TRBD2	TRBV7-3	TRBJ2-7	CASSFAGGWEQYF	TGTGCCAGCAGCTTCGCGGGAGGGTGGGAGCAGTACTTC
NA	TRBD2	TRBV28	TRBJ2-5	CASSLSGRDETQYF	TGTGCCAGCAGTCTTAGCGGGAGGGATGAGACCCAGTACTTC
NA	NA	TRBV6-5	TRBJ2-7	CASSYDRTYEQYF	TGTGCCAGCAGTTACGACAGGACCTACGAGCAGTACTTC
NA	NA	TRBV7-2	TRBJ2-7	CASSYTGSSYEQYF	TGTGCCAGCAGCTACACAGGGAGCTCCTACGAGCAGTACTTC
NA	NA	TRBV11-3	TRBJ1-1	CASSLRGQTEAFF	TGTGCCAGCAGCTTGCGGGGGCAAACTGAAGCTTTCTTT
NA	TRBD2	TRBV7-8	TRBJ2-5	CASSPRLAGALETQYF	TGTGCCAGCAGCCCAAGACTAGCGGGAGCTCTGGAGACCCAGTACTTC
NA	NA	TRBV7-9	TRBJ2-1	CASIALGSSYNEQFF	TGTGCCAGCATCGCCCTCGGGAGCTCCTACAATGAGCAGTTCTTC
NA	TRBD2	TRBV6-1	TRBJ2-1	CASSATGTSGITVYNEQFF	TGTGCCAGCAGTGCCACCGGGACTAGCGGGATCACCGTCTACAATGAGCAGTTCTTC
NA	NA	TRBV7-8	TRBJ1-2	CASSLTVGYYGYTF	TGTGCCAGCAGCTTAACAGTGGGTTACTATGGCTACACCTTC
NA	NA	TRBV5-1	TRBJ2-7	CASSLGREDEQYF	TGCGCCAGCAGCTTGGGCAGGGAGGACGAGCAGTACTTC
NA	TRBD1	TRBV7-2	TRBJ1-5	CASSLLQGFDQPQHF	TGTGCCAGCAGCCTGTTACAGGGGTTCGATCAGCCCCAGCATTTT
NA	TRBD2	TRBV28	TRBJ2-2	CASSLLLAGISGELFF	TGTGCCAGCAGTTTATTACTAGCGGGTATCTCCGGGGAGCTGTTTTTT
NA	TRBD2	TRBV5-1	TRBJ2-7	CASCPASGRSYEQYF	TGCGCCAGCTGTCCTGCTAGCGGGAGGTCATACGAGCAGTACTTC
NA	NA	TRBV6-6	TRBJ1-3	CASSYGARSGNTIYF	TGTGCCAGCAGTTACGGGGCCCGCTCTGGAAACACCATATATTTT
NA	NA	TRBV2	TRBJ1-1	CATLRDLSLEAFF	TGTGCCACTCTCCGGGACTTGAGTCTTGAAGCTTTCTTT
NA	NA	TRBV2	TRBJ1-5	CASGGNNQPQHF	TGTGCCAGCGGAGGGAATAATCAGCCCCAGCATTTT
NA	NA	TRBV7-8	TRBJ1-1	CASSLEQETEAFF	TGTGCCAGCAGCTTAGAGCAAGAAACTGAAGCTTTCTTT
NA	NA	TRBV9	TRBJ2-1	CASTPEGAANEQFF	TGTGCCAGCACACCCGAGGGAGCCGCCAATGAGCAGTTCTTC
NA	NA	TRBV10-3	TRBJ2-7	CAISPDRELYEQYF	TGTGCCATCAGCCCTGACAGAGAACTCTACGAGCAGTACTTC
NA	TRBD2	TRBV2	TRBJ2-7	CASRVEIPSGSDEQYF	TGTGCCAGCAGAGTAGAAATTCCTAGCGGGAGCGACGAGCAGTACTTC
once	TRBD1	TRBV13	TRBJ1-4	CASSITGATNEKLFF	TGTGCCAGCAGCATTACAGGGGCAACTAATGAAAAACTGTTTTTT
NA	TRBD1	TRBV28	TRBJ1-2	CASSLGQVLYGYTF	TGTGCCAGCAGCCTGGGACAGGTTCTCTATGGCTACACCTTC
NA	NA	TRBV29-1	TRBJ1-4	CSASSEKLFF	TGCAGCGCTAGTAGCGAAAAACTGTTTTTT
NA	NA	TRBV5-6	TRBJ2-1	CASSPIADFFYNEQFF	TGTGCCAGCAGCCCTATAGCCGACTTTTTTTACAATGAGCAGTTCTTC
NA	NA	TRBV29-1	TRBJ2-7	CSVAGTGKAYEQYF	TGCAGCGTAGCGGGGACAGGTAAAGCCTACGAGCAGTACTTC
once	NA	TRBV19	TRBJ1-4	CASSIGVGDEKLFF	TGTGCCAGTAGTATAGGGGTAGGGGATGAAAAACTGTTTTTT
NA	TRBD2	TRBV9	TRBJ2-1	CASSFSGSSYNEQFF	TGTGCCAGCAGCTTTAGCGGGAGCTCCTACAATGAGCAGTTCTTC
NA	NA	TRBV29-1	TRBJ2-5	CSVWGDQETQYF	TGCAGCGTTTGGGGCGATCAAGAGACCCAGTACTTC
NA	NA	TRBV4-3	TRBJ1-1	CASSADYTEAFF	TGCGCCAGCAGTGCAGACTACACTGAAGCTTTCTTT
once	TRBD2	TRBV5-6	TRBJ2-1	CASSFFREGRSYNEQFF	TGTGCCAGCAGCTTCTTCCGGGAGGGAAGGTCCTACAATGAGCAGTTCTTC
NA	NA	TRBV12-5	TRBJ2-3	CASVASHTQYF	TGTGCTAGTGTAGCTAGCCATACGCAGTATTTT
NA	TRBD2	TRBV7-9	TRBJ2-1	CASSWGTSQYNEQFF	TGTGCCAGCAGCTGGGGGACTAGTCAGTACAATGAGCAGTTCTTC
once	NA	TRBV21-1	TRBJ1-5	CAGPAGGNQPQHF	TGTGCCGGTCCTGCAGGGGGCAATCAGCCCCAGCATTTT
NA	TRBD1	TRBV7-9	TRBJ1-1	CASSLGTGLNTEAFF	TGTGCCAGCAGCTTAGGGACAGGTTTGAACACTGAAGCTTTCTTT
NA	TRBD1	TRBV30	TRBJ2-7	CAWSPDRVYEQYF	TGTGCCTGGTCCCCCGACAGGGTCTACGAGCAGTACTTC
NA	NA	TRBV7-2	TRBJ2-5	CASSSNSFQETQYF	TGTGCCAGCAGCTCTAACAGCTTTCAAGAGACCCAGTACTTC
NA	NA	TRBV7-3	TRBJ2-6	CASSVGGPGANVLTF	TGTGCCAGCAGCGTGGGGGGTCCCGGGGCCAACGTCCTGACTTTC
NA	NA	TRBV7-6	TRBJ2-3	CASSRSPESSTDTQYF	TGTGCCAGCAGCCGATCACCCGAGTCTAGCACAGATACGCAGTATTTT
NA	NA	TRBV4-1	TRBJ1-3	CASSQGPGTGNTIYF	TGCGCCAGCAGCCAAGGTCCGGGAACTGGAAACACCATATATTTT
NA	TRBD1	TRBV6-1	TRBJ1-5	CASSALDRGDQPQHF	TGTGCCAGCAGTGCCCTCGACAGGGGGGATCAGCCCCAGCATTTT
NA	NA	TRBV6-6	TRBJ1-1	CASLPGNPEAFF	TGTGCCAGCCTCCCCGGGAACCCTGAAGCTTTCTTT
NA	NA	TRBV6-1	TRBJ2-7	CASSEAVTASYEQYF	TGTGCCAGCAGTGAAGCGGTTACTGCCTCCTACGAGCAGTACTTC
NA	TRBD2	TRBV7-3	TRBJ2-3	CASSSSGLSTDTQYF	TGTGCCAGCAGCTCTAGCGGACTAAGCACAGATACGCAGTATTTT
NA	NA	TRBV7-6	TRBJ1-2	CASSPFRGGEGGYTF	TGTGCCAGCAGCCCATTTCGGGGAGGGGAGGGCGGCTACACCTTC
NA	TRBD1	TRBV9	TRBJ2-2	CASSSGGLNTGELFF	TGTGCCAGCAGCTCAGGGGGCCTTAACACCGGGGAGCTGTTTTTT
NA	NA	TRBV6-1	TRBJ2-3	CASSEQGGSTDTQYF	TGTGCCAGCAGTGAACAGGGCGGTAGCACAGATACGCAGTATTTT
NA	NA	TRBV9	TRBJ2-3	CASSGDRLTDTQYF	TGTGCCAGCAGCGGAGACAGGCTCACAGATACGCAGTATTTT
NA	NA	TRBV10-3	TRBJ1-2	CAIEGDGYGYTF	TGTGCCATCGAGGGGGACGGCTATGGCTACACCTTC
NA	TRBD1	TRBV4-3	TRBJ1-2	CASSPDPGTGLYGYTF	TGCGCCAGCAGCCCAGACCCCGGGACAGGGCTTTATGGCTACACCTTC
NA	NA	TRBV19	TRBJ1-4	CASKRMRVALSQDNNEKLFF	TGTGCCAGTAAGAGAATGAGGGTAGCCTTATCTCAGGATAATAATGAAAAACTGTTTTTT
NA	NA	TRBV5-4	TRBJ1-2	CASSLPGQHYGYTF	TGTGCCAGCAGCTTGCCGGGACAACACTATGGCTACACCTTC
NA	NA	TRBV28	TRBJ1-4	CASAGAAPGFSEKLFF	TGTGCCAGCGCGGGGGCAGCCCCCGGGTTTAGTGAAAAACTGTTTTTT
NA	NA	TRBV5-1	TRBJ1-1	CASSPHNKFLRDKENTEAFF	TGCGCCAGCAGCCCCCACAATAAGTTTCTCCGGGACAAGGAGAACACTGAAGCTTTCTTT
NA	TRBD2	TRBV4-1	TRBJ2-3	CASSLRVPQAGGATDTQYF	TGCGCCAGCAGCCTACGCGTCCCCCAAGCGGGGGGAGCCACAGATACGCAGTATTTT